The clone carrying this T cell receptor (beta chain) was seen a few times. Donor samples were obtained from healthy Caucasian individuals from Russia, aged about 6 to 100. The germline V and J ends were trimmed by 7 bases and 2 bases, with 14 bases remaining between them. The CDR3 is 14 amino acids. CDR1 is SGHRS, CDR2 YFSETQ, per germline. This entry belongs to a study of blood T cells in healthy people across ages. It was with a sample-barcoded 5' primer and a J-beta primer mix that a second PCR of roughly 7 to 11 cycles was run. Every sample gave at least 2.5 million paired-end reads containing CDR3. TCRdb called the 5' RACE reads again in MiXCR, with one record for every CDR3 protein. The repertoire holds some 930,000 distinct CDR3 sequences, with approximately 32% as singletons. These data were also filed under a second study, of T cells of mothers and their children. That paper states: With the M1S primer of the second PCR, sample barcodes and 2-4 random nucleotides were added. The study found thymic selection shapes TCR recombination output similarly in related and unrelated pairs.

Source material: blood. The chain uses TRBV5-1 and TRBJ2-3; possibly TRBD1 or TRBD2 for D (5 bases each). The sequence was collected from a middle-aged woman in good health. CDR3 DNA sequence: TGCGCCAGCCGGGACGGAGGAAACACAGATACGCAGTATTTT. Residues: CASRDGGNTDTQYF.